The present T cell receptor beta chain was sequenced within a study of naive and memory T cell subsets. Whole-study findings and limits: Tuberculin site TCR excess was interpreted as type IV hypersensitivity infiltration.

Treatment in this sample: skin biopsy from PPD injection site in Mantoux-positive individual. A UMI-containing oligonucleotide was joined by 3' ligation to the TCR cDNA template. Individuals with a positive Mantoux test gave biopsies from PPD-injected skin. Amplification of ligated cDNA took four PCR rounds with SP2 and nested alpha and beta constant primers. TCRdb called the UMI-ligation and nested PCR reads again in MiXCR, with one record for every CDR3 protein. This sample has about 30,000 distinct CDR3 sequences; 6.5% to 8% occur once, and the top ten carry 3.1%. In regard to this clonotype: What it binds is unknown.

The CDR3 runs to 14 residues. Trimming left V 2 bases short and J 0 bases short, with 5 bases between. Looked up from germline, CDR1 is MDHEN and CDR2 is SYDVKM. The source was skin, collected from a tuberculin skin test site. The chain couples TRBV28 to TRBJ1-3; D gene uncertain. The TCR sequence derives from an adult in good health. The CDR3 coding sequence is TGTGCCAGCAGTTTAGGGAGCTCTGGAAACACCATATATTTT. This gives the protein CASSLGSSGNTIYF.